The source of this T cell receptor beta chain is a study of naive and memory T cell subsets. CDR3 length: 12 residues. V shed 9 bases, J shed 3 bases, and the junction held 2 bases outside the gene matches. Many counts were recorded for this clonotype. Antigen unknown. The beta constant-region primer was an equimolar mix of two oligonucleotides covering TRBC1 and TRBC2. TCRdb processed the UMI-ligation and nested PCR reads anew with MiXCR; each CDR3 protein has one entry. Seen here are about 21,000 distinct CDR3 sequences, approximately 11% observed once, and the top ten hold about a sixth. General observations from the study: There was no ground truth to check naive and memory subset results. RNA-based TCR counts may shift with T cell activation and differentiation.

This chain connects TRBV23-1 to TRBJ2-7; 10 positions match TRBD2. TRBV23-1 is treated as an ORF (open reading frame) with a function not yet certain. The sequence came from a human donor in good health. The sample was central memory CD8+ T cells from blood. The DNA for the CDR3 is TGCGCCAGGCTAGCGGGAGACTACGAGCAGTACTTC. Protein product: CARLAGDYEQYF.